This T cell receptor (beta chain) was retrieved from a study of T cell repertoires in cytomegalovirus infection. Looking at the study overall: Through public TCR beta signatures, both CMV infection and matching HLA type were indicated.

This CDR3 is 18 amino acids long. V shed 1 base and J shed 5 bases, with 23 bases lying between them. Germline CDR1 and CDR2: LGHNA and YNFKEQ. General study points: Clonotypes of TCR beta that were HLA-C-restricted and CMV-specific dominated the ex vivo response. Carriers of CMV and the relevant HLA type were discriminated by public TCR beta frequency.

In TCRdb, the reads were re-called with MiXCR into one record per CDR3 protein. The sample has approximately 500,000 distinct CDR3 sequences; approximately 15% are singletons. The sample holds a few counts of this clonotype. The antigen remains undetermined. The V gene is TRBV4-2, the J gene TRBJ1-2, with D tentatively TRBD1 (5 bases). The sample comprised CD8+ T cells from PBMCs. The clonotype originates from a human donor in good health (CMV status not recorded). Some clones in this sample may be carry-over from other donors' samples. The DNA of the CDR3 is TGTGCCAGCAGCCAAGCTGTCCAGGGCCAATCATTAGGGTATGGCTACACCTTC. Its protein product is CASSQAVQGQSLGYGYTF.